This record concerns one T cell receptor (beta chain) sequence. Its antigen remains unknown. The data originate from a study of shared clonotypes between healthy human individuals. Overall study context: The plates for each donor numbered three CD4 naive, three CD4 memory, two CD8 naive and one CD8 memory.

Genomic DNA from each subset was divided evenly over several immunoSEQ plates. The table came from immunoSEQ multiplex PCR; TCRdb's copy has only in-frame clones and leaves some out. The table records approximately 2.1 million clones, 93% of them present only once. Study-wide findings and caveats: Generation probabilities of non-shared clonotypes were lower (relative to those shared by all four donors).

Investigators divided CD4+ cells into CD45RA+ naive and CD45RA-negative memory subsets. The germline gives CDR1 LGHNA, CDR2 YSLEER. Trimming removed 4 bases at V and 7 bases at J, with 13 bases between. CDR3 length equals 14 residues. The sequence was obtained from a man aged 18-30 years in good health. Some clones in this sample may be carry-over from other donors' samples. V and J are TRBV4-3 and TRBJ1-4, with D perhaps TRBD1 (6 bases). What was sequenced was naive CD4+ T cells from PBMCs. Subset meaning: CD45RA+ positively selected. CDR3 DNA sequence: TGCGCCAGCAGCCCAAGGACAGCCGGTGAAAAACTGTTTTTT. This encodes CASSPRTAGEKLFF.